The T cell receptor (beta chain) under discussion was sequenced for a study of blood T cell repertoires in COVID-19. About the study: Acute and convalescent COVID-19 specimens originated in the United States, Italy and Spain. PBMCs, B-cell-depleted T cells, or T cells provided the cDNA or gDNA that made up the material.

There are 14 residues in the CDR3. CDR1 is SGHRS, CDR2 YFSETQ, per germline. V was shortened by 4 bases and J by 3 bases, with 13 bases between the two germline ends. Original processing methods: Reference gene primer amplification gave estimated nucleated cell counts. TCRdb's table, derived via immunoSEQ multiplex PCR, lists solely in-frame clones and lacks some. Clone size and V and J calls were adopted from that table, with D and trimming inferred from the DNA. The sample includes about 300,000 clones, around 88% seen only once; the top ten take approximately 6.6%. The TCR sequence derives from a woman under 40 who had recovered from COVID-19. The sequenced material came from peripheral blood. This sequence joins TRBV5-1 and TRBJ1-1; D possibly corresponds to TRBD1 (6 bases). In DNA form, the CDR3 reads TGCGCCAGCAGCCCCGGACAGACGGACACTGAAGCTTTCTTT. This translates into CASSPGQTDTEAFF.